The rows below give T cell receptor beta chains drawn from one sample of a study of Ad26.COV2.S vaccination and SARS-CoV-2 variants. Clones were read by immunoSEQ multiplex PCR, and TCRdb kept only the in-frame ones, dropping some. The table includes over 85,000 clones, 82% detected once. This material consisted of peripheral blood, taken after recovery from COVID-19. The source is a human donor who had recovered from COVID-19. Each CDR3 is given with its conserved first and last residue. Fields, in order: J gene, clone size, V gene, CDR3 protein. Size tells how often a clone was seen (once, few, many) or the class of an expanded clone, and some rows leave it out.

j_gene: TRBJ2-7
abundance: once
v_gene: TRBV15
CDR3aa: CATSRELAGAYEQYF

j_gene: TRBJ2-1
abundance: NA
v_gene: TRBV3-1/TRBV3-2
CDR3aa: CASSQFRSNEQFF

j_gene: TRBJ2-3
abundance: once
v_gene: TRBV9
CDR3aa: CASSLFMGPPNTQYF

j_gene: TRBJ1-6
abundance: once
v_gene: TRBV28
CDR3aa: CASRGQGRNSPLHF

j_gene: TRBJ2-7
abundance: NA
v_gene: TRBV5-4
CDR3aa: CASSLGTIYEQYF

j_gene: TRBJ1-1
abundance: NA
v_gene: TRBV27
CDR3aa: CASSHGQGRNTEAFF

j_gene: TRBJ1-1
abundance: NA
v_gene: TRBV5-8
CDR3aa: CASSLTTNTEAFF

j_gene: TRBJ1-1
abundance: NA
v_gene: TRBV9
CDR3aa: CASSVEGRLYTEAFF

j_gene: TRBJ2-1
abundance: NA
v_gene: TRBV28
CDR3aa: CASSPSGGLYEQFF

j_gene: TRBJ2-1
abundance: NA
v_gene: TRBV28
CDR3aa: CASLEGSSYNEQFF

j_gene: TRBJ2-1
abundance: NA
v_gene: TRBV14
CDR3aa: CASSQRLSTNEQFF

j_gene: TRBJ2-5
abundance: NA
v_gene: TRBV29-1
CDR3aa: CSVEDPLGETQYF

j_gene: TRBJ1-5
abundance: NA
v_gene: TRBV10-1
CDR3aa: CASSEGRLQPQHF

j_gene: TRBJ2-1
abundance: NA
v_gene: TRBV4-3
CDR3aa: CASSQHLTGTTYNEQFF

j_gene: TRBJ2-6
abundance: once
v_gene: TRBV25-1
CDR3aa: CASSGANVLTF

j_gene: TRBJ2-1
abundance: NA
v_gene: TRBV7-9
CDR3aa: CASSLARSGGNEQFF

j_gene: TRBJ2-1
abundance: NA
v_gene: TRBV18
CDR3aa: CASLELSGGNEQFF

j_gene: TRBJ2-3
abundance: NA
v_gene: TRBV7-9
CDR3aa: CASRYTEISTDTQYF

j_gene: TRBJ1-2
abundance: NA
v_gene: TRBV6-6
CDR3aa: CASTKGVVSGYTF

j_gene: TRBJ2-7
abundance: NA
v_gene: TRBV6-9
CDR3aa: CASHFRGRTPYEQYF

j_gene: TRBJ2-5
abundance: NA
v_gene: TRBV6-2/TRBV6-3
CDR3aa: CASSPWDFIQETQYF

j_gene: TRBJ2-7
abundance: NA
v_gene: TRBV7-9
CDR3aa: CASSHPGQGNYEQYF

j_gene: TRBJ2-4
abundance: NA
v_gene: TRBV4-2
CDR3aa: CASSQDEGGLTKNIQYF

j_gene: TRBJ2-1
abundance: NA
v_gene: TRBV27
CDR3aa: CASWRTPGTGDYNEQFF

j_gene: TRBJ2-1
abundance: NA
v_gene: TRBV20-1
CDR3aa: CSARELNEQFF

j_gene: TRBJ2-3
abundance: NA
v_gene: TRBV7-2
CDR3aa: CASSRRGSTDTQYF

j_gene: TRBJ1-1
abundance: NA
v_gene: TRBV28
CDR3aa: CASRPPGGRTEAFF

j_gene: TRBJ2-7
abundance: once
v_gene: TRBV6-5
CDR3aa: CASQSGAPRYEQYF

j_gene: TRBJ1-5
abundance: NA
v_gene: TRBV7-9
CDR3aa: CASSPGTGGFYSNQPQHF

j_gene: TRBJ1-4
abundance: few
v_gene: TRBV9
CDR3aa: CASSVEIGGFNEKLFF

j_gene: TRBJ2-1
abundance: few
v_gene: TRBV18
CDR3aa: CASSPGDRVEGAEYNEQFF

j_gene: TRBJ2-3
abundance: NA
v_gene: TRBV27
CDR3aa: CASSPSRPDTQYF

j_gene: TRBJ1-2
abundance: NA
v_gene: TRBV28
CDR3aa: CASSTGSGYTF

j_gene: TRBJ2-1
abundance: NA
v_gene: TRBV5-6
CDR3aa: CASSKGKGIYNEQFF

j_gene: TRBJ1-2
abundance: NA
v_gene: TRBV28
CDR3aa: CASSFRSLGQGWGYTF

j_gene: TRBJ1-1
abundance: NA
v_gene: TRBV18
CDR3aa: CASSPLSGAGNTEAFF

j_gene: TRBJ2-1
abundance: NA
v_gene: TRBV2
CDR3aa: CASSPRGGLYNEQFF

j_gene: TRBJ2-7
abundance: NA
v_gene: TRBV19
CDR3aa: CASSYRTSGSPGEQYF

j_gene: TRBJ1-2
abundance: NA
v_gene: TRBV27
CDR3aa: CASSLSSSYGYTF

j_gene: TRBJ1-1
abundance: NA
v_gene: TRBV6-5
CDR3aa: CASSYSPGSRWAEAFF

j_gene: TRBJ1-5
abundance: NA
v_gene: TRBV25-1
CDR3aa: CASSEGGQGVSNQPQHF

j_gene: TRBJ1-2
abundance: NA
v_gene: TRBV6-2/TRBV6-3
CDR3aa: CASSSAGPISTF

j_gene: TRBJ2-7
abundance: NA
v_gene: TRBV5-4
CDR3aa: CASSLAAGTVVYEQYF

j_gene: TRBJ1-5
abundance: NA
v_gene: TRBV3-1/TRBV3-2
CDR3aa: CASSQEPPGGNQPQHF